This entry concerns a single TCR beta chain. Antigen specificity is unknown. These data originate in a study of shared clonotypes between healthy human individuals. Study in general: The study drew on a couple of women and three men aged 18 to 49 as donors. Study-level results: Between a handful of donors, naive CD4 clonotypes were shared at a level of approximately 5%.

Germline CDR1 and CDR2: ENHRY and SYGVKD. CDR3 length: 18 amino acids. V was clipped by 4 bases and J by 6 bases; unmatched bases: 13. All donors were healthy HIV-negative adults lacking recent acute infections or vaccinations. Profiling relied on immunoSEQ multiplex PCR, and the TCRdb table lists in-frame clones only, not all of them. There are about 1.5 million clones in the sample; roughly 96% occur only once, and about 1% lies in the top ten. The sequencing input was naive CD4+ T cells sorted from blood. The subset denotes: CD45RA+ positively selected. The TCR was taken from a man under 40 in good health. The chain recombines TRBV10-3 with TRBJ2-7, with TRBD2 matching over 15 bases. DNA for the CDR3: TGTGCCATCAGTGCCTGGACTAGCGGGAGGGCTCCAAAGGGCGAGCAGTACTTC. It is translated as CAISAWTSGRAPKGEQYF.